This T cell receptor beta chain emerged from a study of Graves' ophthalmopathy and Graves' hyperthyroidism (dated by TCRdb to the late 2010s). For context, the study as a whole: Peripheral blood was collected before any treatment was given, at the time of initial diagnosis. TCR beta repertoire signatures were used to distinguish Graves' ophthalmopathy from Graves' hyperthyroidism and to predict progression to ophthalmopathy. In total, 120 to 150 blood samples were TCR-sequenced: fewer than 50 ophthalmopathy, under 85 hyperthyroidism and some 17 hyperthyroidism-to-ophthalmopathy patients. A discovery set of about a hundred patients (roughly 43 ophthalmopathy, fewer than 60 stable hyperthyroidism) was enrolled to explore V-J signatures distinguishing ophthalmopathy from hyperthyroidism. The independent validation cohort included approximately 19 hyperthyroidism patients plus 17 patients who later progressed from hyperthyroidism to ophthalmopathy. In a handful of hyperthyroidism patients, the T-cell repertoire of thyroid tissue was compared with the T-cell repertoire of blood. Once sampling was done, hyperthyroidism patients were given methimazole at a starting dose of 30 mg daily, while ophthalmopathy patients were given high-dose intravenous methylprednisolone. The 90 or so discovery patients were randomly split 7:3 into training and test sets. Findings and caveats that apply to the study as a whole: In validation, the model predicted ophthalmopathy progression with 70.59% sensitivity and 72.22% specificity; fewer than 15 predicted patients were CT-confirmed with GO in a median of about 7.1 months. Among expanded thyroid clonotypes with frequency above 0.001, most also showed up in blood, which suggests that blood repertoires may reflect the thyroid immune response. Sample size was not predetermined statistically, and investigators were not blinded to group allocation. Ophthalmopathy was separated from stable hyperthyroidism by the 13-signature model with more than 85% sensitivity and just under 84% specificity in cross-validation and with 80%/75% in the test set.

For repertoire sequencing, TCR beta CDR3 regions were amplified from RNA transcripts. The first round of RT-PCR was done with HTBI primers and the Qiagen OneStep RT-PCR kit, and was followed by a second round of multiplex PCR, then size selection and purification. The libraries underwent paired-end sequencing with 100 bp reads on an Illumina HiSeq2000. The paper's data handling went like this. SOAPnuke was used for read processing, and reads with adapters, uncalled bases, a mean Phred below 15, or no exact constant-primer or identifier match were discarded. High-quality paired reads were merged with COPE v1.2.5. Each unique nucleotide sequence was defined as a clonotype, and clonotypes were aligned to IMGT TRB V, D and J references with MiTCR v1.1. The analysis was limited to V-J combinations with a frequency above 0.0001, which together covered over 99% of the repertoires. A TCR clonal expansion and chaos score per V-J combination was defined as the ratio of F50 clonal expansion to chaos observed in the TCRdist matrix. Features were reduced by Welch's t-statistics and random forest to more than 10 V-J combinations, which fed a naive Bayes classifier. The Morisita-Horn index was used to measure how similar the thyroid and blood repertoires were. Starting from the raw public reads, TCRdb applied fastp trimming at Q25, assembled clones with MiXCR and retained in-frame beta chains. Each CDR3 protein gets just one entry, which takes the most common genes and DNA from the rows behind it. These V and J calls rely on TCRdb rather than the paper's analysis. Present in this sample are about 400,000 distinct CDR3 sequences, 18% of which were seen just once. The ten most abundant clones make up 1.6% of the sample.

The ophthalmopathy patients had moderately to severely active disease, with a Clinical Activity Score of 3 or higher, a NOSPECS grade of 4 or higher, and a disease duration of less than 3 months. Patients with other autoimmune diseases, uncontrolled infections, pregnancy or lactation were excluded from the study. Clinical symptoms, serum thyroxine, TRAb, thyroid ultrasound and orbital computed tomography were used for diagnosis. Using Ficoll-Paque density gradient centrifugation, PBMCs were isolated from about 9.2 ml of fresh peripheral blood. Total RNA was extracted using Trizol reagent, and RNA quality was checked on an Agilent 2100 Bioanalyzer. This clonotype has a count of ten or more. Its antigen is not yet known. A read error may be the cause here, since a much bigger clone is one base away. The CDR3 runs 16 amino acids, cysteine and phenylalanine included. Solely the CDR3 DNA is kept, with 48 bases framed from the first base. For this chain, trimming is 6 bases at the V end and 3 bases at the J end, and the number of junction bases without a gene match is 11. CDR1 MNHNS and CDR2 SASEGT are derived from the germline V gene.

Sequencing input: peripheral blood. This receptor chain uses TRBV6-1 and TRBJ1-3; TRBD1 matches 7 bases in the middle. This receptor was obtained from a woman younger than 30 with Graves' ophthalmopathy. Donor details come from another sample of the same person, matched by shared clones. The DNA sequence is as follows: TGTGCCAGCAGCCCCAACCGACAGGGTGGTGGAAACACCATATATTTT. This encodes CASSPNRQGGGNTIYF.